This T cell receptor beta chain stems from a study of control samples from healthy donors and cancer patients. V was pared by 2 bases and J by 1 base, with 4 bases of the junction left unmatched. Germline V CDR1 and CDR2: MDHEN, SYDVKM. The CDR3 runs 15 residues. The method was immunoSEQ multiplex PCR; TCRdb's version includes in-frame clones alone and lacks a portion of them. The sample shows over 100,000 clones, more than 70% of them seen only once. The sequence derives from a man aged 50 to 59 in good health. The sequenced sample was blood. The chain uses TRBV28 and TRBJ1-1; 7 nucleotides agree with TRBD1. CDR3: CASSLGTASNTEAFF. The CDR3 region has the DNA TGTGCCAGCAGTTTAGGGACAGCGTCGAACACTGAAGCTTTCTTT. Variable domain in full (rest from reference TRBV28 and TRBJ1-1): DVKVTQSSRYLVKRTGEKVFLECVQDMDHENMFWYRQDPGLGLRLIYFSYDVKMKEKGDIPEGYSVSREKKERFSLILESASTNQTSMYLCASSLGTASNTEAFFGQGTRLTVV.